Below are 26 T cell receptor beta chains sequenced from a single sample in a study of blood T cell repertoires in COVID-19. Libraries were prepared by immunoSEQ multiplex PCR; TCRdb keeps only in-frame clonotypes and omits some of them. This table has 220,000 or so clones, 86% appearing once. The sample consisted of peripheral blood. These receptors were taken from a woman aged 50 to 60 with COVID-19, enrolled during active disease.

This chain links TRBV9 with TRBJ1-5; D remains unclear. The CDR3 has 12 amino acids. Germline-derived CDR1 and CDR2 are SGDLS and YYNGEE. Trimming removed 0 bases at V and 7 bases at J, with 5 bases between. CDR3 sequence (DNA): TGTGCCAGCAGCGTAGACGGGCAGCCCCAGCATTTT. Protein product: CASSVDGQPQHF.

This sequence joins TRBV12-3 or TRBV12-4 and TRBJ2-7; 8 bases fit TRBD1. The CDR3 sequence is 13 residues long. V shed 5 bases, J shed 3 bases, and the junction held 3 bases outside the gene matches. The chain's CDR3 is CASSPGQVYEQYF. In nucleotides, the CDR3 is TGTGCCAGCAGTCCGGGACAGGTCTACGAGCAGTACTTC.

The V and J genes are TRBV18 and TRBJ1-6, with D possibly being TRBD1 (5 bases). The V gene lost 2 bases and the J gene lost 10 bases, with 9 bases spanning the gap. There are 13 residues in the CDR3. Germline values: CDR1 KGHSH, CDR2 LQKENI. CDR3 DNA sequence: TGTGCCAGCTCACCATGGGGGGAGTCACCCCTCCACTTT. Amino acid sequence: CASSPWGESPLHF.

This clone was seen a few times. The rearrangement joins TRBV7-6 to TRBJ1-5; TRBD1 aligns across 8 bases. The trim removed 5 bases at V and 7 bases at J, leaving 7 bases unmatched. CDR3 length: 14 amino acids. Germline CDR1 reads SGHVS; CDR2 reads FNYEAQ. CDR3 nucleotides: TGTGCCAGCAGCGAGGGGACAGGCCTCCAGCCCCAGCATTTT. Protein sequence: CASSEGTGLQPQHF.

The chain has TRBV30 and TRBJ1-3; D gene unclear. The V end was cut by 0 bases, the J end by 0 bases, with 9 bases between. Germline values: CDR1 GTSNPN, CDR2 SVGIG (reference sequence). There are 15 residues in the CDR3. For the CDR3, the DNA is TGTGCCTGGAGTGTACTAGGCTTCTCTGGAAACACCATATATTTT. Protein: CAWSVLGFSGNTIYF. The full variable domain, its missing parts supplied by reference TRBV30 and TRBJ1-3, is SQTIHQWPATLVQPVGSPLSLECTVEGTSNPNLYWYRQAAGRGLQLLFYSVGIGQISSEVPQNLSASRPQDRQFILSSKKLLLSDSGFYLCAWSVLGFSGNTIYFGEGSWLTVV.

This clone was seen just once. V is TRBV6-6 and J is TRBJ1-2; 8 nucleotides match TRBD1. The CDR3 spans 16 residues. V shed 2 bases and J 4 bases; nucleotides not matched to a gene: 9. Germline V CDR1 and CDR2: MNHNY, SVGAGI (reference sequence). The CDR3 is CASSYPGTGSVYGYTF. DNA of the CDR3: TGTGCCAGCAGTTACCCCGGGACAGGATCCGTCTATGGCTACACCTTC.

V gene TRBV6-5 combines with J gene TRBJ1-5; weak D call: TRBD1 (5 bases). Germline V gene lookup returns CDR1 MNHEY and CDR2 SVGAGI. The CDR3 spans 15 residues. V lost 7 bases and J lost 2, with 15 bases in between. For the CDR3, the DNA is TGTGCCAGCAATTCCCCAAGGGGCGGCAATCAGCCCCAGCATTTT. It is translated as CASNSPRGGNQPQHF.

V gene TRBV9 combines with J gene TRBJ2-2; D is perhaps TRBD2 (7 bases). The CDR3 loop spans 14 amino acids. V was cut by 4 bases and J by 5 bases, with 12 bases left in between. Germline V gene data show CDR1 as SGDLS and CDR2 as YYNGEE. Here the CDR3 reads CASSSRGATGELFF. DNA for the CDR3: TGTGCCAGCAGCTCTCGGGGGGCAACCGGGGAGCTGTTTTTT.

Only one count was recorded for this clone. The CDR3 loop is CASSQDRAEGVGYGYTF. Written as DNA, the CDR3 is TGCGCCAGCAGCCAAGATAGAGCCGAGGGGGTTGGCTATGGCTACACCTTC. The J gene is TRBJ1-2, the V gene TRBV4-3, with a possible D match to TRBD1 (6 bases). The germline CDR1 and CDR2 sequences are LGHNA and YSLEER. The CDR3 loop spans 17 amino acids. V lost 0 bases to trimming and J lost 4 bases, with 18 bases between them.

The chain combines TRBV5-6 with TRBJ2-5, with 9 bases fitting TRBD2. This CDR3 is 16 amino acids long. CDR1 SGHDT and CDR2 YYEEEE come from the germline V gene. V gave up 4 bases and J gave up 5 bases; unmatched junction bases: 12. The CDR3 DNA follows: TGTGCCAGCAGCCGGAGGCGGGGGGGCCGAGGGGAGACCCAGTACTTC. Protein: CASSRRRGGRGETQYF.

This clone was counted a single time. The CDR3 is CASSSVHGEQYV. The CDR3 bases are TGTGCCAGCAGCTCAGTTCACGGGGAGCAGTACGTC. The rearrangement links TRBV5-6 to TRBJ2-7; D uncertain. This CDR3 spans 12 amino acids. V was trimmed by 3 bases and J by 7 bases, leaving 11 bases between them. Germline V lookup: CDR1 SGHDT, CDR2 YYEEEE.

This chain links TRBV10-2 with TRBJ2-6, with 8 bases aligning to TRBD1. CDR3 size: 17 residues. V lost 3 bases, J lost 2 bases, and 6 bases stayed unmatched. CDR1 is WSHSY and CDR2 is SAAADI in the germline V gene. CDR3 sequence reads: CASSDGTGDPGANVLTF. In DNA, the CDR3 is TGCGCCAGCAGTGATGGGACAGGAGATCCTGGGGCCAACGTCCTGACTTTC.

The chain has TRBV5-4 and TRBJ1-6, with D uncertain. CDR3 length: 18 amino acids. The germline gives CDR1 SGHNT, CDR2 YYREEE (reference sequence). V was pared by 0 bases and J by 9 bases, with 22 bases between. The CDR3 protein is CASSLEAAPSSPLSPLHF. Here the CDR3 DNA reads TGTGCCAGCAGCTTGGAAGCTGCCCCATCCTCCCCCCTTTCACCCCTCCACTTT.

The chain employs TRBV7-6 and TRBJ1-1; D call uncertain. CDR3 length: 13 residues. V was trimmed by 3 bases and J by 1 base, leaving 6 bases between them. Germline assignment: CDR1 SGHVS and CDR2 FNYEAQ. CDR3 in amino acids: CASSLRRNTEAFF. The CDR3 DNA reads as TGTGCCAGCAGCTTGAGGAGGAACACTGAAGCTTTCTTT.

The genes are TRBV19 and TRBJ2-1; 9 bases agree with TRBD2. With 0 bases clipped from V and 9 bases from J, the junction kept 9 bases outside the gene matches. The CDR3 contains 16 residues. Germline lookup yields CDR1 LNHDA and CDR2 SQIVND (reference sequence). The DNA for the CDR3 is TGTGCCAGTAGTATAGAAGGGAGGGGGACTAGCCTTGAGCAGTTCTTC. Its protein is CASSIEGRGTSLEQFF.

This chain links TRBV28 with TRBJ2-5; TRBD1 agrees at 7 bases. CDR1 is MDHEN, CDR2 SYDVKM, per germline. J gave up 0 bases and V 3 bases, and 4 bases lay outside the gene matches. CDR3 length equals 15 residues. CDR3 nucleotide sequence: TGTGCCAGCAGTTTGGGACAGAAGCACCAAGAGACCCAGTACTTC. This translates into CASSLGQKHQETQYF.

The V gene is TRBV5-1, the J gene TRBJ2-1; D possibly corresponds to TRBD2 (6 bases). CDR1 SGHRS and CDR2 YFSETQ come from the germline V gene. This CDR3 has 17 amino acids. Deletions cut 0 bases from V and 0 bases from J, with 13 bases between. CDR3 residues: CASSLGIGGTSYNEQFF. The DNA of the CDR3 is TGCGCCAGCAGCTTGGGCATAGGAGGGACCTCCTACAATGAGCAGTTCTTC. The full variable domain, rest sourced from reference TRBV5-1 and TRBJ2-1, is KAGVTQTPRYLIKTRGQQVTLSCSPISGHRSVSWYQQTPGQGLQFLFEYFSETQRNKGNFPGRFSGRQFSNSRSEMNVSTLELGDSALYLCASSLGIGGTSYNEQFFGPGTRLTVL.

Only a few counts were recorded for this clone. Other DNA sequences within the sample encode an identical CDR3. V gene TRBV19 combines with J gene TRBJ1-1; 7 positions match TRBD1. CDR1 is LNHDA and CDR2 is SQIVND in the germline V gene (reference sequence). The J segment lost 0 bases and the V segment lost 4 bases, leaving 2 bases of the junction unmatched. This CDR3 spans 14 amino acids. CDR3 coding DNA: TGTGCCAGTAGTAAACAGGGGCTGAACACTGAAGCTTTCTTT. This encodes CASSKQGLNTEAFF.

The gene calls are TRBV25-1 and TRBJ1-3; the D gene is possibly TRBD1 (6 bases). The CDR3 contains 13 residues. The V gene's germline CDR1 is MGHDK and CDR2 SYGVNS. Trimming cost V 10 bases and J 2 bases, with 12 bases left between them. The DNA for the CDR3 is TGTGCCACCAAGGCAGGGGCTGGAAACACCATATATTTT. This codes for CATKAGAGNTIYF. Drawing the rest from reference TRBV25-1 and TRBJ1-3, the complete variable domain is EADIYQTPRYLVIGTGKKITLECSQTMGHDKMYWYQQDPGMELHLIHYSYGVNSTEKGDLSSESTVSRIRTEHFPLTLESARPSHTSQYLCATKAGAGNTIYFGEGSWLTVV.

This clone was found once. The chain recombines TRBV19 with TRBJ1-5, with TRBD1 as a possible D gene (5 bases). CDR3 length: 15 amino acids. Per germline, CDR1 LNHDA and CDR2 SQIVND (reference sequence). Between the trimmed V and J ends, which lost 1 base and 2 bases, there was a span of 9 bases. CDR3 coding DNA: TGTGCCAGTAGTATAGGGGGGACTGGCAATCAGCCCCAGCATTTT. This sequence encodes CASSIGGTGNQPQHF.

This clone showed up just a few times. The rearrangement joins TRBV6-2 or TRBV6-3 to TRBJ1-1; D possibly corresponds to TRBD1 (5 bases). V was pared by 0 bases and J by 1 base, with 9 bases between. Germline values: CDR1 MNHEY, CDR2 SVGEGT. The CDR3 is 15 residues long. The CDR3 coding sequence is TGTGCCAGCAGTTACTCGATCGGGGGGAACACTGAAGCTTTCTTT. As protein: CASSYSIGGNTEAFF.

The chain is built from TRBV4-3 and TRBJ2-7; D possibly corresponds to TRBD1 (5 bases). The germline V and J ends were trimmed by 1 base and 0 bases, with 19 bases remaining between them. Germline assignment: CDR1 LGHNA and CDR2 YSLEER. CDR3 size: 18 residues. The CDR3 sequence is CASSQVVPDRSSSYEQYF. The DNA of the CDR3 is TGCGCCAGCAGCCAAGTTGTTCCCGACAGATCGAGCTCCTACGAGCAGTACTTC.

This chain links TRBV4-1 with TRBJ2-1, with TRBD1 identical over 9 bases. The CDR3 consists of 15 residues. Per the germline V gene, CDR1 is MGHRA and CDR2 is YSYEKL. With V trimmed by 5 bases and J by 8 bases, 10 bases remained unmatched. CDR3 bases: TGCGCCAGCAGCACCGGGACAGGGATTAGGGATGAGCAGTTCTTC. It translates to CASSTGTGIRDEQFF.

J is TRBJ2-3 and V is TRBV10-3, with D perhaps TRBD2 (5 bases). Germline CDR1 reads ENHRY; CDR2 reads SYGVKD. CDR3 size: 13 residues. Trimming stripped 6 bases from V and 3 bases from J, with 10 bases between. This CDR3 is CAISGVGTDTQYF. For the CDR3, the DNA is TGTGCCATCAGCGGGGTGGGTACAGATACGCAGTATTTT.

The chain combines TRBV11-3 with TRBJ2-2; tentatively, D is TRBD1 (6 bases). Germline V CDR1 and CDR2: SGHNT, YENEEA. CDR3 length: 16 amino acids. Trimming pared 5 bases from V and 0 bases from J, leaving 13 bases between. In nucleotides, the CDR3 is TGTGCCAGCAGCCCCTGGACAGATACGAACACCGGGGAGCTGTTTTTT. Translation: CASSPWTDTNTGELFF.

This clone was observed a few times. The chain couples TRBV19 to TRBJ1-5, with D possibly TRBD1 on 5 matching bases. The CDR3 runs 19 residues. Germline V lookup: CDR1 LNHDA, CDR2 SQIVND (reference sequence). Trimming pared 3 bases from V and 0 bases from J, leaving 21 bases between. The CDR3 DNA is TGTGCCAGTAGTATGGCGACAGCCAACGTACACTATAGCAATCAGCCCCAGCATTTT. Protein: CASSMATANVHYSNQPQHF.